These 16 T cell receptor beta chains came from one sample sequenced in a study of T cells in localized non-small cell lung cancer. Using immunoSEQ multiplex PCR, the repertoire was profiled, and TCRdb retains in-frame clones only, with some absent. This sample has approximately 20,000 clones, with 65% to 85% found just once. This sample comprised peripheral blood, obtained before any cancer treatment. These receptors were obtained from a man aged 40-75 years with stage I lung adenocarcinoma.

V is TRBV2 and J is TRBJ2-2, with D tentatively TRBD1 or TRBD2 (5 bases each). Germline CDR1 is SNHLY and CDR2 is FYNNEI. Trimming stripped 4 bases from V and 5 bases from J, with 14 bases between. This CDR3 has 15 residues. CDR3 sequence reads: CASSGGSIRTGELFF. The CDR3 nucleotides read TGTGCCAGCAGTGGGGGGTCTATCAGAACCGGGGAGCTGTTTTTT.

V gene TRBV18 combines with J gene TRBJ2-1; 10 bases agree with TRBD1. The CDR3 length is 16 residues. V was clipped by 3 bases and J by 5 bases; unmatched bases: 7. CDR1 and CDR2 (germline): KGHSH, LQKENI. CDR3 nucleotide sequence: TGTGCCAGCTCACCCTTCCGGGACAGGGGTCACAATGAGCAGTTCTTC. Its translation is CASSPFRDRGHNEQFF.

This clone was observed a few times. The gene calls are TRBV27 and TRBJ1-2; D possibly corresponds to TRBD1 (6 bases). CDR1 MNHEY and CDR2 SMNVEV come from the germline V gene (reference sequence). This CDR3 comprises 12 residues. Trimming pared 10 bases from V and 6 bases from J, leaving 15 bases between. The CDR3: CATRGGAHGYTF. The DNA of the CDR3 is TGTGCCACTCGAGGGGGGGCACATGGCTACACCTTC.

CDR3: CASSDSVNTQYF. CDR3 sequence (DNA): TGTGCCAGCAGTGATTCTGTAAATACGCAGTATTTT. This chain joins TRBV2 and TRBJ2-3, with unresolved D. V was pared by 3 bases and J by 7 bases, with 8 bases between. The germline gives CDR1 SNHLY, CDR2 FYNNEI. The CDR3 is made up of 12 amino acids. Together with reference TRBV2 and TRBJ2-3, the CDR3 gives the full variable domain: EPEVTQTPSHQVTQMGQEVILRCVPISNHLYFYWYRQILGQKVEFLVSFYNNEISEKSEIFDDQFSVERPDGSNFTLKIRSTKLEDSAMYFCASSDSVNTQYFGPGTRLTVL.

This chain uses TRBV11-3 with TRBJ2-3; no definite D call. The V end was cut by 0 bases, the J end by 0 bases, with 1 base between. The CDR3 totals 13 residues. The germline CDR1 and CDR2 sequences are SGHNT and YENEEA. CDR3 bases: TGTGCCAGCAGCTTAGAGAGCACAGATACGCAGTATTTT. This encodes CASSLESTDTQYF.

The CDR3 reads CASSLVSQGGGEAFF. CDR3 bases: TGTGCCAGCAGCTTAGTTTCCCAGGGAGGCGGGGAAGCTTTCTTT. The chain is built from TRBV7-8 and TRBJ1-1; D is possibly TRBD1 (5 bases). V was cut by 1 base and J by 8 bases, with 17 bases left in between. This CDR3 is 15 amino acids long. Germline CDR1 and CDR2: SGHVS and FQNEAQ.

The CDR3 nucleotides read TGTGCCATCAGTGAGTCGATGAGAAAAAGCTCCTACAATGAGCAGTTCTTC. Its protein product is CAISESMRKSSYNEQFF. The V and J genes are TRBV10-3 and TRBJ2-1, with D unresolved. V was trimmed by 0 bases and J by 0 bases, leaving 12 bases between them. There are 17 residues in the CDR3. The germline V gene has CDR1 ENHRY and CDR2 SYGVKD.

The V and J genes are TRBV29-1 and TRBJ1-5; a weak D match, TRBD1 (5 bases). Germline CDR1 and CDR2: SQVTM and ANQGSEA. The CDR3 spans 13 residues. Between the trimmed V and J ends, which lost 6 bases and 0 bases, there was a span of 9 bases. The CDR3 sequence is CSVQGNSNQPQHF. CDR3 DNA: TGCAGCGTGCAGGGTAATAGCAATCAGCCCCAGCATTTT.

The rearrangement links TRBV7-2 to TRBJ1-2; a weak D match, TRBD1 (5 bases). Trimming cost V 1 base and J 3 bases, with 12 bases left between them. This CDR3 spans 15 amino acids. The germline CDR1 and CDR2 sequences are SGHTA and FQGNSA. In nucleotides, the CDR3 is TGTGCCAGCAGCTTAGTTACGACAGAGGACTATGGCTACACCTTC. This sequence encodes CASSLVTTEDYGYTF.

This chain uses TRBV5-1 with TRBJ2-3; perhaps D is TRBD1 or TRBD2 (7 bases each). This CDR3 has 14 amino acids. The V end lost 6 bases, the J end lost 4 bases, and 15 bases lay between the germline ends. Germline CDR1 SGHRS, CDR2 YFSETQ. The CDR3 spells CASTRGRESDTQYF. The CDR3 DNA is TGCGCCAGCACGAGGGGGCGGGAGTCAGATACGCAGTATTTT.

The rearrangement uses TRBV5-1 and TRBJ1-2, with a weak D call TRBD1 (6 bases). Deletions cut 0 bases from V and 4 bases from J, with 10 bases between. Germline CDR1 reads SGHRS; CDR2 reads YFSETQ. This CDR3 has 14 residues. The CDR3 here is CASSLGDMSYGYTF. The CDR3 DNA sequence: TGCGCCAGCAGCTTGGGGGACATGAGCTATGGCTACACCTTC.

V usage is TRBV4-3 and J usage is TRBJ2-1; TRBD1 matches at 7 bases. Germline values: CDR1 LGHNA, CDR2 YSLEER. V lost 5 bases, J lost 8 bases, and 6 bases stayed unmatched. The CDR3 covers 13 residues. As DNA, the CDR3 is TGCGCCAGCAGCGGCCGACAGGGCGATGAGCAGTTCTTC. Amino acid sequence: CASSGRQGDEQFF.

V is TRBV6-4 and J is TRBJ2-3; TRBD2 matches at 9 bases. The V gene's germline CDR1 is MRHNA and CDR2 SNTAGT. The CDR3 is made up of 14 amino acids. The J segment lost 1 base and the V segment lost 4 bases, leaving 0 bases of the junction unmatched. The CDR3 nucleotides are TGTGCCAGCAGTGTAGCGGGGGGCACAGATACGCAGTATTTT. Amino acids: CASSVAGGTDTQYF.

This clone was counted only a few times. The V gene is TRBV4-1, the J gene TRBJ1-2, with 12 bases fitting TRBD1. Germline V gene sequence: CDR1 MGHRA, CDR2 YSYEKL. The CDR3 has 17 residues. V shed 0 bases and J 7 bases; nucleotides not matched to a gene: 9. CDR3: CASSQDSPGQGASGYTF. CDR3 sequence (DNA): TGCGCCAGCAGCCAAGATTCGCCGGGACAGGGGGCAAGTGGCTACACCTTC.

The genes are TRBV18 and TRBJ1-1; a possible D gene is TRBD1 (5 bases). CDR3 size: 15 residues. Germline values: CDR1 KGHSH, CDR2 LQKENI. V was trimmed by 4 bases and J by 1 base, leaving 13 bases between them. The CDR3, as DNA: TGTGCCAGCTCACACGAGGGGTTTCAGAACACTGAAGCTTTCTTT. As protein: CASSHEGFQNTEAFF.

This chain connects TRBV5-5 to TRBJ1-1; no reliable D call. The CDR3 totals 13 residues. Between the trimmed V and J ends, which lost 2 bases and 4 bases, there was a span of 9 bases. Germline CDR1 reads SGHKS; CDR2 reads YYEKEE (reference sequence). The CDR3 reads CASSLRPSTEAFF. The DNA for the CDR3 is TGTGCCAGCAGCTTAAGGCCCAGCACTGAAGCTTTCTTT.